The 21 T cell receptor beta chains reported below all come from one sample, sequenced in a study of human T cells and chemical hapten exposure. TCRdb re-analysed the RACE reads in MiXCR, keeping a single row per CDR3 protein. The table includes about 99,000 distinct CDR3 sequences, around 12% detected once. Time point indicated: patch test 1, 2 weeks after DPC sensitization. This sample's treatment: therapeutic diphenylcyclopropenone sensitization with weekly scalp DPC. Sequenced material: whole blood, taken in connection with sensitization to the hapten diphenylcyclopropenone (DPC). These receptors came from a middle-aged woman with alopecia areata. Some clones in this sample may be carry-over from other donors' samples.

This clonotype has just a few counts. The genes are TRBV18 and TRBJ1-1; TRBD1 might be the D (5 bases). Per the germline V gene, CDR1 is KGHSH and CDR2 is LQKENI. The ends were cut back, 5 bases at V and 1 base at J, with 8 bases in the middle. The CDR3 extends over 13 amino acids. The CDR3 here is CASSRGENTEAFF. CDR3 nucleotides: TGTGCCAGCTCAAGGGGCGAGAACACTGAAGCTTTCTTT.

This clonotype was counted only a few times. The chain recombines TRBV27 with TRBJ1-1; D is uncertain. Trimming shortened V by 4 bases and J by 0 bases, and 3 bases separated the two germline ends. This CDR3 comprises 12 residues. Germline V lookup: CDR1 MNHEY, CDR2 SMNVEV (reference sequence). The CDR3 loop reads CASSSVNTEAFF. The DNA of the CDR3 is TGTGCCAGCAGTTCGGTGAACACTGAAGCTTTCTTT.

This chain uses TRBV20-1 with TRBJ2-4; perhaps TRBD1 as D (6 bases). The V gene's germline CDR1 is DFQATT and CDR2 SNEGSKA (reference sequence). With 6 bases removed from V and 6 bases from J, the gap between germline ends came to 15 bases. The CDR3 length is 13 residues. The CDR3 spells CSAISKDRNIQYF. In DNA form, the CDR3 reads TGCAGTGCCATATCGAAGGACAGAAACATTCAGTACTTC.

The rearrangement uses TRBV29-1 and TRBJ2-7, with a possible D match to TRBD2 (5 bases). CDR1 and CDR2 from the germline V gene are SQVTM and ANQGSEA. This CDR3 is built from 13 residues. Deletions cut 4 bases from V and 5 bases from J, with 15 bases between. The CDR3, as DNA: TGCAGCGTTGCATCTAGAGCGGCGAACGAGCAGTACTTC. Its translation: CSVASRAANEQYF.

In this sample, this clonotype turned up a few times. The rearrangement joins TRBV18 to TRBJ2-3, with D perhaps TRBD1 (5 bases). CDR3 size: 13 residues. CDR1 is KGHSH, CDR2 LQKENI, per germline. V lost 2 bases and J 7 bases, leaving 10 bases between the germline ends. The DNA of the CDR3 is TGTGCCAGCTCACCAAGGACACCGAATACGCAGTATTTT. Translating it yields CASSPRTPNTQYF. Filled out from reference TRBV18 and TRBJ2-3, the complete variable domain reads NAGVMQNPRHLVRRRGQEARLRCSPMKGHSHVYWYRQLPEEGLKFMVYLQKENIIDESGMPKERFSAEFPKEGPSILRIQQVVRGDSAAYFCASSPRTPNTQYFGPGTRLTVL.

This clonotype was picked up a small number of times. The CDR3 region has the DNA TGTGCCAGCAGCTTAGGGGTCTCAGATACGCAGTATTTT. This sequence encodes CASSLGVSDTQYF. V is TRBV7-9 and J is TRBJ2-3, with D hard to call. Trimming took off 1 base at V and 4 bases at J, with 6 bases between the two ends. Germline V gene lookup returns CDR1 SEHNR and CDR2 FQNEAQ (reference sequence). This CDR3 region has 13 residues.

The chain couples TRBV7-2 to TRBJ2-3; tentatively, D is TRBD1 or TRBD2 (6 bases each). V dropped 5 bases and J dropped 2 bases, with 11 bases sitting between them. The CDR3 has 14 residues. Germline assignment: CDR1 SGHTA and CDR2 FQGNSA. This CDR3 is CASSRSGATDTQYF. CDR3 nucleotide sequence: TGTGCCAGCAGCCGCTCGGGGGCCACAGATACGCAGTATTTT.

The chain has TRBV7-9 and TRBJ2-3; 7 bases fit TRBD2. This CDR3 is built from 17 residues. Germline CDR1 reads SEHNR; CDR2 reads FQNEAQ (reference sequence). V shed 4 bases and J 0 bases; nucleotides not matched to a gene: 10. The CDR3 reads CASSYSGYRSSTDTQYF. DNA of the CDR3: TGTGCCAGCAGCTATAGCGGGTATCGTTCTAGCACAGATACGCAGTATTTT.

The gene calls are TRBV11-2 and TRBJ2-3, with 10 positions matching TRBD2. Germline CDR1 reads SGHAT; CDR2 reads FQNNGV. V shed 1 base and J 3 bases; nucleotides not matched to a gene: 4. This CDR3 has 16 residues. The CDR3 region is CASSLGGSGRTDTQYF. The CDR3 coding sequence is TGTGCCAGCAGCTTAGGCGGTAGCGGGAGGACAGATACGCAGTATTTT.

CDR3 in DNA: TGTGCCAGCAGTTTTCCCGACAGATATAGCACAGATACGCAGTATTTT. It is translated as CASSFPDRYSTDTQYF. V and J are TRBV6-5 and TRBJ2-3, with a weak D call TRBD1 (5 bases). From germline, CDR1 is MNHEY and CDR2 SVGAGI. The CDR3 extends over 16 amino acids. V lost 4 bases, J lost 0 bases, and 14 bases lay in between.

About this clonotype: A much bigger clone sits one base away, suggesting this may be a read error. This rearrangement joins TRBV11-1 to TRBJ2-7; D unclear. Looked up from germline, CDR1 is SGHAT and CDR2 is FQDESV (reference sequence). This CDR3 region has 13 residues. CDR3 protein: CTSSPLGRYEQYF. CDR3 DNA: TGTACCAGCAGCCCTCTGGGCCGCTACGAGCAGTACTTC. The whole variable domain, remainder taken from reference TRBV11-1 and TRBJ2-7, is EAEVAQSPRYKITEKSQAVAFWCDPISGHATLYWYRQILGQGPELLVQFQDESVVDDSQLPKDRFSAERLKGVDSTLKIQPAELGDSAMYLCTSSPLGRYEQYFGPGTRLTVT.

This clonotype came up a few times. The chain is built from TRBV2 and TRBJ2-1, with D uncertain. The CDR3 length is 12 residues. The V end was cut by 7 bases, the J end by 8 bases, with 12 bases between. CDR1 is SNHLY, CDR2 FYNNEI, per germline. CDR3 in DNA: TGTGCCAGCATCGTGGAGAGGCATGAGCAGTTCTTC. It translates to CASIVERHEQFF. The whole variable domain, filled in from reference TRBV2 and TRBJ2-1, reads EPEVTQTPSHQVTQMGQEVILRCVPISNHLYFYWYRQILGQKVEFLVSFYNNEISEKSEIFDDQFSVERPDGSNFTLKIRSTKLEDSAMYFCASIVERHEQFFGPGTRLTVL.

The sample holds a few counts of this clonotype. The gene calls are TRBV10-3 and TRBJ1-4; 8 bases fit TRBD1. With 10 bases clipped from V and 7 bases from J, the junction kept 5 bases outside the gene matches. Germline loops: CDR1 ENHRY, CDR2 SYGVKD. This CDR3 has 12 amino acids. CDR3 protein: CATGQGGEKLFF. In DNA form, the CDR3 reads TGTGCCACAGGACAGGGAGGTGAAAAACTGTTTTTT.

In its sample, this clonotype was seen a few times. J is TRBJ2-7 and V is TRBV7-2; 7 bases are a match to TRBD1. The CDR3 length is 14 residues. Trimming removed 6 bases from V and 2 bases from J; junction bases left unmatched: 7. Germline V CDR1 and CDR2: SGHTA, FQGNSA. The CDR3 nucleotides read TGTGCCAGCAGTCCCCAGACAGGGACCTACGAGCAGTACTTC. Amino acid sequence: CASSPQTGTYEQYF. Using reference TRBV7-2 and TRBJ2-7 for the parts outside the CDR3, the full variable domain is GAGVSQSPSNKVTEKGKDVELRCDPISGHTALYWYRQSLGQGLEFLIYFQGNSAPDKSGLPSDRFSAERTGGSVSTLTIQRTQQEDSAVYLCASSPQTGTYEQYFGPGTRLTVT.

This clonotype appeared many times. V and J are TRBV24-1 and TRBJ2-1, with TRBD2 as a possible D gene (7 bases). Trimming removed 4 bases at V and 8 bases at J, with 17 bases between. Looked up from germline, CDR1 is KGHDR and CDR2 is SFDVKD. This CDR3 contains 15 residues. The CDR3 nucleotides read TGTGCCACCAGTGACCCGGCGGTCGGGGGGCATGAGCAGTTCTTC. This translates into CATSDPAVGGHEQFF.

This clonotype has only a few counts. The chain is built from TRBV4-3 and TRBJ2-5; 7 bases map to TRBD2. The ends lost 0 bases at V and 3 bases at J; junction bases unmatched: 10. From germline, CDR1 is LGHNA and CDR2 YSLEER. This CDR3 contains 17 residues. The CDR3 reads CASSQDPRASGKETQYF. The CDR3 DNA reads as TGCGCCAGCAGCCAAGATCCGCGGGCTAGCGGAAAAGAGACCCAGTACTTC.

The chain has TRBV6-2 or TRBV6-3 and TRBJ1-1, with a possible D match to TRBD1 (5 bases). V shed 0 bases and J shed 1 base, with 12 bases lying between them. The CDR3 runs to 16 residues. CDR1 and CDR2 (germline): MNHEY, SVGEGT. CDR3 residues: CASSYSSTQGNTEAFF. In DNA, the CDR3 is TGTGCCAGCAGTTACTCGAGTACCCAGGGGAACACTGAAGCTTTCTTT.

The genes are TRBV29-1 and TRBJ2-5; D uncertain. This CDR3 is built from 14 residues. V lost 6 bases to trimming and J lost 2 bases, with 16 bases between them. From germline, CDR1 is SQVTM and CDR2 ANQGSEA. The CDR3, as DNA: TGCAGCGTGGTGACACAGTGGAGTCAAGAGACCCAGTACTTC. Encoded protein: CSVVTQWSQETQYF.

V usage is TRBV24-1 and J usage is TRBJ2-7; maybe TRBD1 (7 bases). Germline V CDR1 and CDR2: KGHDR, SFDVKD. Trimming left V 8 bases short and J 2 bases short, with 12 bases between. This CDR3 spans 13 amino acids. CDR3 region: CATTQGGPYEQYF. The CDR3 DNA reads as TGTGCCACCACCCAGGGGGGTCCCTACGAGCAGTACTTC.

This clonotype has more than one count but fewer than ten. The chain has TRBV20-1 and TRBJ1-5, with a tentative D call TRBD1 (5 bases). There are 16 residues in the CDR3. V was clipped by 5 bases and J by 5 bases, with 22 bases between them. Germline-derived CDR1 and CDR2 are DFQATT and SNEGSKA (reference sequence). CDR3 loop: CSAPESGEGRHQPQHF. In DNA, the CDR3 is TGCAGTGCTCCAGAGAGTGGCGAGGGGAGGCATCAGCCCCAGCATTTT.

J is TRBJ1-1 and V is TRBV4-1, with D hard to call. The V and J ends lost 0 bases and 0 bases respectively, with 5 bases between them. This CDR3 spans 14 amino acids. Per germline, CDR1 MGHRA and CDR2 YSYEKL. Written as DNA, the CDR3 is TGCGCCAGCAGCCAAGATCCCGTGAACACTGAAGCTTTCTTT. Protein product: CASSQDPVNTEAFF.